Below, 29 T cell receptor beta chains from the same sample are listed, as sequenced in a study of T cell changes during pregnancy in multiple sclerosis. Some clones are missing from TCRdb's copy, which holds only in-frame ones; the method was immunoSEQ multiplex PCR. The data contain 40,000 to 60,000 clones, about 90% of them seen just once; the ten biggest clones take up around 0.56%. The sample was CD4+ T cells from peripheral blood mononuclear cells, taken after pregnancy. The receptors originated from a female donor with multiple sclerosis, enrolled in a pregnancy study.

In DNA, the CDR3 is TGTGCCAGCTCTGATAGCATGAACACTGAAGCTTTCTTT. Translation: CASSDSMNTEAFF. The V gene is TRBV14, the J gene TRBJ1-1; D uncertain. V shed 8 bases and J shed 0 bases, with 10 bases lying between them. Germline loops: CDR1 SGHDN, CDR2 FVKESK. The CDR3 has 13 residues.

This clone was observed a single time. The V and J genes are TRBV5-1 and TRBJ1-3; no definite D call. Germline CDR1 SGHRS, CDR2 YFSETQ. This CDR3 spans 15 amino acids. V was cut by 1 base and J by 0 bases, with 8 bases left in between. Here the CDR3 reads CASSLSGSSGNTIYF. The CDR3 nucleotides read TGCGCCAGCAGCTTGAGTGGGAGCTCTGGAAACACCATATATTTT.

The CDR3 loop reads CASSEDREAEAFF. In DNA, the CDR3 is TGTGCCAGTAGTGAGGACAGGGAGGCTGAAGCTTTCTTT. The chain combines TRBV19 with TRBJ1-1, with 8 bases that match TRBD1. The CDR3 totals 13 residues. Trimming at V came to 5 bases and at J to 6 bases, leaving 5 bases not matched to a gene. Germline lookup yields CDR1 LNHDA and CDR2 SQIVND (reference sequence). The full variable domain, its missing parts supplied by reference TRBV19 and TRBJ1-1, is DGGITQSPKYLFRKEGQNVTLSCEQNLNHDAMYWYRQDPGQGLRLIYYSQIVNDFQKGDIAEGYSVSREKKESFPLTVTSAQKNPTAFYLCASSEDREAEAFFGQGTRLTVV.

The chain employs TRBV28 and TRBJ1-3; 8 bases agree with TRBD1. The V gene end was trimmed by 2 bases and the J gene end by 0 bases; junction bases not matched to a gene: 3. This CDR3 region has 16 residues. Germline CDR1 is MDHEN and CDR2 is SYDVKM. The chain's CDR3 is CASSLVDRDSGNTIYF. The DNA for the CDR3 is TGTGCCAGCAGTTTAGTGGACAGGGACTCTGGAAACACCATATATTTT.

The chain carries TRBV11-2 and TRBJ1-4; D ambiguous. The V gene lost 4 bases and the J gene lost 10 bases, with 10 bases spanning the gap. From germline, CDR1 is SGHAT and CDR2 FQNNGV. The CDR3 extends over 12 amino acids. The CDR3 DNA is TGTGCCAGCAGCTACGCCGGCGGAAAACTGTTTTTT. It translates to CASSYAGGKLFF.

This rearrangement joins TRBV11-2 to TRBJ2-1; possible D gene TRBD2, 6 bases. Germline V gene sequence: CDR1 SGHAT, CDR2 FQNNGV. This CDR3 has 15 residues. Trimming took 3 bases from V and 8 from J, leaving 17 bases between them. In DNA, the CDR3 is TGTGCCAGCAGCTTGTTACGCGGGATCTGGGATGAGCAGTTCTTC. This encodes CASSLLRGIWDEQFF. Variable domain in full (rest from reference TRBV11-2 and TRBJ2-1): EAGVAQSPRYKIIEKRQSVAFWCNPISGHATLYWYQQILGQGPKLLIQFQNNGVVDDSQLPKDRFSAERLKGVDSTLKIQPAKLEDSAVYLCASSLLRGIWDEQFFGPGTRLTVL.

The chain joins TRBV7-9 to TRBJ1-2, with TRBD1 matching 7 bases. V dropped 5 bases and J dropped 2; count of bases not matched to a gene: 11. Germline V gene data show CDR1 as SEHNR and CDR2 as FQNEAQ (reference sequence). The CDR3 covers 16 residues. The CDR3 DNA follows: TGTGCCAGCAGCGGATTCAGACAGGGCTTGAACTATGGCTACACCTTC. Protein: CASSGFRQGLNYGYTF.

CDR3 coding DNA: TGTGCCAGCAGCTTAGTAGCGCATGTCACAGATACGCAGTATTTT. Residues: CASSLVAHVTDTQYF. The chain combines TRBV7-9 with TRBJ2-3; the D gene is possibly TRBD2 (5 bases). The CDR3 sequence is 15 residues long. CDR1 is SEHNR and CDR2 is FQNEAQ in the germline V gene (reference sequence). Trimming pared 1 base from V and 2 bases from J, leaving 10 bases between.

CDR3 DNA: TGTGCCAGTAGTAGAGGACAGGTCCAAGAGACCCAGTACTTC. Translation: CASSRGQVQETQYF. The chain employs TRBV19 and TRBJ2-5, with 7 bases identical to TRBD1. After removal of 4 bases from V and 1 base from J, the junction contained 3 bases not matched to a gene. Germline V gene lookup returns CDR1 LNHDA and CDR2 SQIVND (reference sequence). CDR3 length: 14 amino acids.

This clone occurred once. The chain couples TRBV11-3 to TRBJ2-1; the D gene is possibly TRBD1 (6 bases). Germline V gene lookup returns CDR1 SGHNT and CDR2 YENEEA. V lost 4 bases and J lost 1, with 8 bases in between. CDR3 length: 14 amino acids. DNA of the CDR3: TGTGCCAGCAGCTCACAGGGATCCTACAATGAGCAGTTCTTC. Amino acids: CASSSQGSYNEQFF.

Concerning this clone itself: Other DNA sequences of this sample code for an identical CDR3. For the CDR3, the DNA is TGTGCCAGCAGCCCGGTCAAGGACAGCTCCTACGAGCAGTACTTC. This sequence encodes CASSPVKDSSYEQYF. The chain combines TRBV4-2 with TRBJ2-7, with D possibly being TRBD1 (6 bases). The germline CDR1 and CDR2 sequences are LGHNA and YNFKEQ. The ends were cut back, 4 bases at V and 0 bases at J, with 13 bases in the middle. The CDR3 runs to 15 residues.

The J gene is TRBJ1-5, the V gene TRBV6-1, with 8 bases lining up with TRBD1. Germline V gene data show CDR1 as MNHNS and CDR2 as SASEGT. There are 17 residues in the CDR3. With V trimmed by 2 bases and J by 1 base, 7 bases remained unmatched. CDR3 loop: CASSELQGAASNQPQHF. The DNA for the CDR3 is TGTGCCAGCAGTGAACTGCAGGGGGCAGCAAGCAATCAGCCCCAGCATTTT.

The chain has TRBV6-5 and TRBJ2-7, with D possibly being TRBD1 (5 bases). Germline V lookup: CDR1 MNHEY, CDR2 SVGAGI. This CDR3 region has 15 residues. Trimming stripped 6 bases from V and 2 bases from J, with 17 bases between. CDR3 sequence (DNA): TGTGCCAGCAGACCGGACACCCGCGCTACCTACGAGCAGTACTTC. Translating gives CASRPDTRATYEQYF.

The rearrangement joins TRBV5-4 to TRBJ2-7, with 13 bases that match TRBD2. Germline CDR1 is SGHNT and CDR2 is YYREEE (reference sequence). This CDR3 contains 15 residues. Losses at the gene ends were 4 bases for V and 3 bases for J; bases not matched to a gene: 4. CDR3 residues: CASSVRLAGGYEQYF. CDR3 coding DNA: TGTGCCAGCAGCGTAAGACTAGCGGGGGGCTACGAGCAGTACTTC.

The CDR3 nucleotides are TGTGCCAGCAGCCTGGGACAGGCTAACTATGGCTACACCTTC. Translated, it gives CASSLGQANYGYTF. The chain joins TRBV11-1 to TRBJ1-2; the match to TRBD1 covers 8 bases. CDR1 and CDR2 (germline): SGHAT, FQDESV (reference sequence). The CDR3 loop spans 14 amino acids. J lost 0 bases, V lost 5 bases, and 2 bases had no gene match.

The chain combines TRBV27 with TRBJ1-2, with 11 positions matching TRBD1. The CDR3 contains 13 residues. The trim removed 5 bases at V and 8 bases at J, leaving 4 bases unmatched. Per the germline V gene, CDR1 is MNHEY and CDR2 is SMNVEV (reference sequence). Here the CDR3 DNA reads TGTGCCAGCAGTGGACAGGGGGCAAGGGGCTACACCTTC. It encodes CASSGQGARGYTF.

The CDR3 sequence: CASSLPGSNLYGYTF. Written as DNA, the CDR3 is TGTGCCAGCAGCTTACCAGGTTCCAACCTCTATGGCTACACCTTC. J is TRBJ1-2 and V is TRBV5-5, with D unresolved. CDR1 is SGHKS and CDR2 is YYEKEE in the germline V gene (reference sequence). The CDR3 covers 15 residues. Trimming cost V 2 bases and J 4 bases, with 15 bases left between them.

The CDR3 nucleotides read TGTGCCAGCAGCAATGACAGGGCTAATGAAAAACTGTTTTTT. Protein sequence: CASSNDRANEKLFF. The chain uses TRBV7-9 and TRBJ1-4, with TRBD1 matching 7 bases. This CDR3 contains 14 residues. V lost 5 bases, J lost 3 bases, and 3 bases stayed unmatched. CDR1 is SEHNR and CDR2 is FQNEAQ in the germline V gene (reference sequence).

This sequence joins TRBV19 and TRBJ2-3, with 7 bases matching TRBD2. The length of the CDR3 is 14 residues. Per the germline V gene, CDR1 is LNHDA and CDR2 is SQIVND (reference sequence). V shed 5 bases, J shed 6 bases, and the junction held 8 bases outside the gene matches. Here the CDR3 reads CASSLTGGLDTQYF. The DNA of the CDR3 is TGTGCCAGTAGTCTGACGGGAGGTCTTGATACGCAGTATTTT.

The chain links TRBV5-3 to TRBJ2-1, with 9 bases aligning to TRBD2. TRBV5-3 is known as an ORF, though its function is uncertain. V shed 3 bases and J 9 bases; nucleotides not matched to a gene: 13. The CDR3 runs to 16 residues. CDR3 coding DNA: TGTGCCAGAAGCTGGAAGGGGCGGGAGGGCCGAGGTGAGCAGTTCTTC. Amino acids: CARSWKGREGRGEQFF.

This chain links TRBV6-1 with TRBJ2-3, with TRBD2 as a possible D gene (5 bases). V lost 1 base and J lost 4, with 12 bases in between. Looked up from germline, CDR1 is MNHNS and CDR2 is SASEGT. The CDR3 length is 15 residues. CDR3 DNA: TGTGCCAGCAGTGAAGAACTAGTAGTGGCAGATACGCAGTATTTT. Translated: CASSEELVVADTQYF.

The chain carries TRBV19 and TRBJ2-7; possibly TRBD2 for D (6 bases). The V end was cut by 3 bases, the J end by 1 base, with 13 bases between. This CDR3 contains 15 residues. In germline, CDR1 is LNHDA, CDR2 SQIVND (reference sequence). The CDR3 nucleotides are TGTGCCAGTAGTATTAACGGCGGGAAGTCCTACGAGCAGTACTTC. Encoded protein: CASSINGGKSYEQYF.

This chain connects TRBV29-1 to TRBJ2-7; D possibly corresponds to TRBD1 (7 bases). This CDR3 comprises 15 residues. Germline CDR1 SQVTM, CDR2 ANQGSEA. Trimming took 6 bases from V and 8 from J, leaving 26 bases between them. The CDR3 here is CSVDGQEGSPRKQYF. CDR3 bases: TGCAGCGTAGACGGACAGGAGGGGTCACCTAGGAAGCAGTACTTC.

The J gene is TRBJ2-3, the V gene TRBV7-9, with 7 bases aligning to TRBD2. CDR1 SEHNR and CDR2 FQNEAQ come from the germline V gene (reference sequence). CDR3 length: 12 amino acids. V gave up 4 bases and J gave up 11 bases; unmatched junction bases: 6. The DNA for the CDR3 is TGTGCCAGCAGCTCTAGCGGATGGGGGCAGTATTTT. Encoded protein: CASSSSGWGQYF.

CDR3 nucleotides: TGTGCCAGCAGCTTAAATACTAAGGCTAGCGATGAGCAGTTCTTC. It is translated as CASSLNTKASDEQFF. This chain links TRBV7-3 with TRBJ2-1, with D possibly TRBD2 on 6 matching bases. This CDR3 comprises 15 residues. Germline V gives CDR1 SGHTA, CDR2 FQGTGA. V was cut by 1 base and J by 8 bases, with 15 bases left in between.

This rearrangement joins TRBV19 to TRBJ2-5; 10 bases agree with TRBD2. Unmatched junction bases numbered 3, after V lost 4 bases and J lost 1 base. This CDR3 spans 15 amino acids. CDR1 LNHDA and CDR2 SQIVND come from the germline V gene (reference sequence). CDR3 in DNA: TGTGCCAGTAGTACGCGACTAGCGGGCCAAGAGACCCAGTACTTC. This gives the protein CASSTRLAGQETQYF.

This chain joins TRBV27 and TRBJ2-7; D possibly corresponds to TRBD1 (5 bases). This CDR3 has 14 amino acids. Trimming pared 3 bases from V and 6 bases from J, leaving 15 bases between. Germline V CDR1 and CDR2: MNHEY, SMNVEV (reference sequence). This CDR3 is CASSFRARVAEQYF. The DNA for the CDR3 is TGTGCCAGCAGTTTCAGGGCCCGCGTAGCCGAGCAGTACTTC.

This sequence joins TRBV10-1 and TRBJ2-2, with 8 bases identical to TRBD1. The germline CDR1 and CDR2 sequences are WNHNN and SYGVQD (reference sequence). Unmatched junction bases numbered 8, after V lost 5 bases and J lost 0 bases. CDR3 size: 17 residues. The CDR3 DNA reads as TGCGCCAGCAGTTCTCTTACAGGGGGACCGAACACCGGGGAGCTGTTTTTT. Protein product: CASSSLTGGPNTGELFF.

The chain employs TRBV28 and TRBJ2-1, with TRBD2 identical over 13 bases. Germline V gene data show CDR1 as MDHEN and CDR2 as SYDVKM. CDR3 length: 16 amino acids. V trimming: 3 bases; J trimming: 7 bases; junction bases outside the gene matches: 6. This chain's CDR3 is CASSLPPGLAGNEQFF. CDR3 DNA sequence: TGTGCCAGCAGTTTGCCTCCGGGACTAGCGGGAAATGAGCAGTTCTTC.